Listed here are 29 T cell receptor beta chains from one sample, sequenced in a study of T cell responses to AZD1222 COVID-19 vaccine. Sequenced by immunoSEQ multiplex PCR; TCRdb stores in-frame clones only, minus some. The sample yields some 150,000 clones, 75% to 95% seen once. The sequenced sample was peripheral blood, obtained 28 days after the second AZD1222 dose. These receptors originate from an adult who received the AZD1222 COVID-19 vaccine.

The chain couples TRBV7-9 to TRBJ1-2, with 7 bases identical to TRBD1. CDR1 and CDR2 from the germline V gene are SEHNR and FQNEAQ (reference sequence). V lost 5 bases, J lost 8 bases, and 5 bases stayed unmatched. The CDR3 contains 12 residues. The CDR3 reads CASSPTGSGYTF. In DNA form, the CDR3 reads TGTGCCAGCAGCCCGACAGGGAGCGGCTACACCTTC.

This sequence joins TRBV12-3 or TRBV12-4 and TRBJ1-2; 8 nucleotides agree with TRBD1. Trimming took 6 bases from V and 6 from J; bases not matched to a gene: 6. The CDR3 loop spans 13 amino acids. The CDR3 loop is CASSSGTGHGYTF. The CDR3 region has the DNA TGTGCCAGCAGCTCCGGGACAGGCCATGGCTACACCTTC.

This CDR3 is CSASAPPYGYTF. The CDR3 DNA follows: TGCAGTGCTAGTGCACCGCCCTATGGCTACACCTTC. V and J are TRBV20-1 and TRBJ1-2; D ambiguous. Germline V gives CDR1 DFQATT, CDR2 SNEGSKA (reference sequence). The CDR3 runs 12 residues. Between the trimmed V and J ends, which lost 3 bases and 4 bases, there was a span of 9 bases.

Comment on this clone: The same CDR3 also results from other DNA sequences found in this sample. This chain uses TRBV30 with TRBJ2-1, with TRBD1 as a possible D gene (6 bases). This CDR3 is built from 12 residues. Germline CDR1 GTSNPN, CDR2 SVGIG (reference sequence). Trimming removed 3 bases from V and 4 bases from J, with 7 bases in between. DNA for the CDR3: TGTGCCTGGAGGCAGGGGTACAATGAGCAGTTCTTC. It encodes CAWRQGYNEQFF.

The chain carries TRBV5-5 and TRBJ1-5, with D possibly being TRBD1 (5 bases). Germline CDR1 reads SGHKS; CDR2 reads YYEKEE (reference sequence). V lost 5 bases to trimming and J lost 7 bases, with 13 bases between them. This CDR3 comprises 13 residues. CDR3: CASSYQGRQPQHF. The DNA of the CDR3 is TGTGCCAGCAGTTATCAGGGTAGGCAGCCCCAGCATTTT.

The chain couples TRBV5-1 to TRBJ1-2; the match to TRBD1 covers 7 bases. V lost 5 bases and J lost 7; bases outside the gene matches: 8. The germline gives CDR1 SGHRS, CDR2 YFSETQ. The CDR3 is 13 residues long. CDR3 loop: CASRQLQGGGYTF. CDR3 in DNA: TGCGCCAGCAGGCAACTCCAGGGGGGTGGCTACACCTTC.

The CDR3 nucleotides are TGCGCCAGCAGCTTCCTAGCGGAGTACAATGAGCAGTTCTTC. It codes for CASSFLAEYNEQFF. The chain combines TRBV5-1 with TRBJ2-1; 7 nucleotides align to TRBD2. CDR1 is SGHRS and CDR2 is YFSETQ in the germline V gene. Losses at the gene ends were 2 bases for V and 4 bases for J; bases not matched to a gene: 3. The CDR3 contains 14 residues.

V usage is TRBV5-4 and J usage is TRBJ2-2, with 10 bases that match TRBD2. J lost 8 bases, V lost 0 bases, and 4 bases had no gene match. The germline V gene encodes CDR1 SGHNT and CDR2 YYREEE (reference sequence). The CDR3 covers 15 residues. CDR3 DNA sequence: TGTGCCAGCAGCTTGGTTCTAGCGGGAGTTGGGGAGCTGTTTTTT. Its protein is CASSLVLAGVGELFF.

The chain is built from TRBV28 and TRBJ1-2; tentatively, D is TRBD1 (6 bases). In germline, CDR1 is MDHEN, CDR2 SYDVKM. This CDR3 has 15 amino acids. The V and J ends lost 5 bases and 1 base respectively, with 14 bases between them. Here the CDR3 reads CASSLPGQFNYGYTF. Written as DNA, the CDR3 is TGTGCCAGCAGTCTACCCGGACAGTTTAACTATGGCTACACCTTC.

The CDR3: CASTNSRANGYTF. For the CDR3, the DNA is TGTGCCAGCACCAATAGCAGGGCGAATGGCTACACCTTC. The V and J genes are TRBV12-3 or TRBV12-4 and TRBJ1-2; weak D call: TRBD1 (5 bases). The CDR3 is 13 residues long. The V gene lost 7 bases and the J gene lost 6 bases, with 15 bases spanning the gap.

This chain's CDR3 is CASSLGLSSYEQYF. Here the CDR3 DNA reads TGTGCCAGCAGCCTCGGACTTTCCTCCTACGAGCAGTACTTC. This chain links TRBV7-2 with TRBJ2-7; maybe TRBD2 (5 bases). The CDR3 is made up of 14 amino acids. V dropped 5 bases and J dropped 0 bases, with 11 bases sitting between them. Germline V lookup: CDR1 SGHTA, CDR2 FQGNSA.

J is TRBJ2-1 and V is TRBV6-4, with TRBD2 matching 10 bases. Germline trimming cut 6 bases from V and 9 bases from J; bases unmatched to any gene: 5. The CDR3 extends over 13 amino acids. Germline lookup yields CDR1 MRHNA and CDR2 SNTAGT. The CDR3 DNA is TGTGCCAGCAGGCCCTCTAGCGGGAGTGAGCAGTTCTTC. This translates into CASRPSSGSEQFF.

In DNA form, the CDR3 reads TGTGCCAGCAGTGATACAGGGGTCTCTGGAAACACCATATATTTT. This translates into CASSDTGVSGNTIYF. The rearrangement joins TRBV2 to TRBJ1-3, with TRBD1 identical over 7 bases. This CDR3 contains 15 residues. The germline gives CDR1 SNHLY, CDR2 FYNNEI. With 3 bases clipped from V and 0 bases from J, the junction kept 2 bases outside the gene matches. Full variable domain (rest looked up from reference TRBV2 and TRBJ1-3): EPEVTQTPSHQVTQMGQEVILRCVPISNHLYFYWYRQILGQKVEFLVSFYNNEISEKSEIFDDQFSVERPDGSNFTLKIRSTKLEDSAMYFCASSDTGVSGNTIYFGEGSWLTVV.

The table lists this clone with a few counts. The chain combines TRBV18 with TRBJ2-2, with 7 bases aligning to TRBD2. Trimming at V came to 3 bases and at J to 4 bases, leaving 11 bases not matched to a gene. This CDR3 is built from 17 residues. The germline V gene encodes CDR1 KGHSH and CDR2 LQKENI. Here the CDR3 reads CASSPFPGQRGTGELFF. CDR3 nucleotides: TGTGCCAGCTCACCCTTTCCGGGCCAGCGGGGCACCGGGGAGCTGTTTTTT.

The rearrangement uses TRBV11-2 and TRBJ2-1; 8 nucleotides agree with TRBD2. Germline lookup yields CDR1 SGHAT and CDR2 FQNNGV. The CDR3 contains 13 residues. V shed 5 bases and J 13 bases; nucleotides not matched to a gene: 10. CDR3 sequence (DNA): TGTGCCAGCAGCCCAGGGGCGGGAGGCAAACAGTTCTTC. Encoded protein: CASSPGAGGKQFF.

This rearrangement joins TRBV11-2 to TRBJ2-7; 8 bases align to TRBD1. The germline V gene encodes CDR1 SGHAT and CDR2 FQNNGV. Unmatched junction bases numbered 6, after V lost 1 base and J lost 1 base. The CDR3 consists of 16 residues. The CDR3 DNA reads TGTGCCAGCAGCTTAGTGACGGGGACAGGATCCTACGAGCAGTACTTC. As protein: CASSLVTGTGSYEQYF.

The rearrangement links TRBV19 to TRBJ1-1, with 10 bases lining up with TRBD1. The length of the CDR3 is 16 residues. V shed 2 bases and J 0 bases; nucleotides not matched to a gene: 3. CDR1 is LNHDA, CDR2 SQIVND, per germline (reference sequence). The CDR3, as DNA: TGTGCCAGTAGTATATTGGGACAGGGGATGAACACTGAAGCTTTCTTT. Translating it yields CASSILGQGMNTEAFF.

The V and J genes are TRBV3-1 (or the pseudogene TRBV3-2) and TRBJ1-5; D is uncertain. Trimming took 2 bases from V and 4 from J, leaving 9 bases between them. The CDR3 is made up of 14 amino acids. The V gene's germline CDR1 is LGHDT and CDR2 YNNKEL (reference sequence). The CDR3 DNA reads TGTGCCAGCAGCCAAAATAAAGGGAATCAGCCCCAGCATTTT. Amino acid sequence: CASSQNKGNQPQHF.

The rearrangement uses TRBV30 and TRBJ1-6; no clear D gene. Per the germline V gene, CDR1 is GTSNPN and CDR2 is SVGIG (reference sequence). V was shortened by 1 base and J by 7 bases, with 8 bases between the two germline ends. The CDR3 has 13 amino acids. The CDR3 region has the DNA TGTGCCTGGAGTGACCAGTGGAATTCACCCCTCCACTTT. Its protein product is CAWSDQWNSPLHF.

V usage is TRBV5-1 and J usage is TRBJ1-2; 8 nucleotides align to TRBD1. Germline values: CDR1 SGHRS, CDR2 YFSETQ. V trimming: 6 bases; J trimming: 6 bases; junction bases outside the gene matches: 7. This CDR3 contains 13 residues. CDR3 coding DNA: TGCGCCAGCAACCAAGGGACAGGACATGGCTACACCTTC. Protein sequence: CASNQGTGHGYTF.

This clone was detected once. This rearrangement joins TRBV5-1 to TRBJ1-1; D possibly corresponds to TRBD1 (6 bases). Germline-derived CDR1 and CDR2 are SGHRS and YFSETQ. CDR3 length equals 13 residues. V lost 0 bases, J lost 4 bases, and 7 bases lay in between. The CDR3 loop is CASSLEGGTEAFF. CDR3 nucleotide sequence: TGCGCCAGCAGCTTGGAGGGGGGCACTGAAGCTTTCTTT.

The chain carries TRBV6-2 or TRBV6-3 and TRBJ2-5, with a possible D match to TRBD1 (6 bases). The ends were cut back, 1 base at V and 0 bases at J, with 18 bases in the middle. This CDR3 has 18 amino acids. CDR1 is MNHEY, CDR2 SVGEGT, per germline. The CDR3 nucleotides are TGTGCCAGCAGTTACTTCGCGAGGGACATTTCGTACCAAGAGACCCAGTACTTC. Translated, it gives CASSYFARDISYQETQYF.

This sequence joins TRBV29-1 and TRBJ1-2; D call uncertain. The CDR3 is 11 residues long. V was trimmed by 1 base and J by 4 bases, leaving 4 bases between them. Per germline, CDR1 SQVTM and CDR2 ANQGSEA. Written as DNA, the CDR3 is TGCAGCGTTGAAGCGGCCTATGGCTACACCTTC. It yields the protein CSVEAAYGYTF.

This sequence joins TRBV27 and TRBJ2-7; 14 bases are shared with TRBD2. The ends lost 5 bases at V and 5 bases at J; junction bases unmatched: 11. From germline, CDR1 is MNHEY and CDR2 SMNVEV (reference sequence). This CDR3 region has 17 residues. The CDR3 protein is CASSPGTSGRRRDEQYF. The CDR3, as DNA: TGTGCCAGCAGTCCCGGGACTAGCGGGAGAAGAAGGGACGAGCAGTACTTC.

To note about this clone: Other DNA sequences in this sample translate to the same CDR3. This chain joins TRBV5-1 and TRBJ1-2; a weak D match, TRBD1 (5 bases). The length of the CDR3 is 13 residues. Trimming took off 0 bases at V and 4 bases at J, with 7 bases between the two ends. Germline lookup yields CDR1 SGHRS and CDR2 YFSETQ. The CDR3 DNA sequence: TGCGCCAGCAGCTTGGAGGGGCGCTATGGCTACACCTTC. It specifies CASSLEGRYGYTF.

The chain couples TRBV6-1 to TRBJ2-1; no reliable D call. V lost 3 bases and J lost 12, with 9 bases in between. CDR3 size: 11 residues. The germline gives CDR1 MNHNS, CDR2 SASEGT. The CDR3 DNA reads as TGTGCCAGCAGTGAGGTCGGAACGCAGTTCTTC. Translating gives CASSEVGTQFF.

The genes are TRBV5-6 and TRBJ2-3; 8 bases line up with TRBD2. The germline CDR1 and CDR2 sequences are SGHDT and YYEEEE. The CDR3 has 15 residues. Trimming took 4 bases from V and 2 from J; bases not matched to a gene: 6. The CDR3 loop is CASSRAGDSTDTQYF. In DNA, the CDR3 is TGTGCCAGCAGCAGAGCGGGGGACTCCACAGATACGCAGTATTTT.

The chain couples TRBV6-1 to TRBJ1-2; TRBD1 might be the D (6 bases). The V end was cut by 1 base, the J end by 4 bases, with 7 bases between. CDR3 size: 13 residues. CDR1 is MNHNS, CDR2 SASEGT, per germline. CDR3 residues: CASSEGGGYGYTF. CDR3 nucleotides: TGTGCCAGCAGTGAAGGAGGGGGCTATGGCTACACCTTC.

This chain connects TRBV6-1 to TRBJ2-7; D tentatively reads TRBD1 or TRBD2 (6 bases each). CDR1 and CDR2 from the germline V gene are MNHNS and SASEGT. The V end was cut by 0 bases, the J end by 3 bases, with 15 bases between. The length of the CDR3 is 16 residues. The CDR3 coding sequence is TGTGCCAGCAGTGAAGCGCGTAGGGGGGACTTCTACGAGCAGTACTTC. Protein product: CASSEARRGDFYEQYF.